Presented here are 17 T cell receptor beta chains from one specimen sequenced in a study of long-term antiretroviral therapy in people with HIV. An immunoSEQ assay, version v3.0, was performed at survey level. Assay used: immunoSEQ multiplex PCR; TCRdb lists only in-frame clones, some missing. The table shows more than 25,000 clones, with about nine tenths occurring only once. The sequences come from unsorted PBMCs, collected roughly 5 years before starting antiretroviral therapy. Every receptor here comes from a man in his fifties or sixties with HIV.

This clone was recorded a few times. J is TRBJ2-1 and V is TRBV9; possible D gene TRBD2, 5 bases. This CDR3 has 14 amino acids. V was trimmed by 0 bases and J by 10 bases, leaving 14 bases between them. CDR1 is SGDLS and CDR2 is YYNGEE in the germline V gene. The CDR3 region is CASSVAASPREQFF. As DNA, the CDR3 is TGTGCCAGCAGCGTAGCGGCTAGCCCGAGGGAGCAGTTCTTC.

V usage is TRBV14 and J usage is TRBJ2-3; perhaps TRBD1 as D (6 bases). The CDR3 covers 17 residues. Looked up from germline, CDR1 is SGHDN and CDR2 is FVKESK. The ends were cut back, 0 bases at V and 0 bases at J, with 13 bases in the middle. The CDR3 reads CASSQDLGQGSTDTQYF. In nucleotides, the CDR3 is TGTGCCAGCAGCCAAGACTTAGGGCAGGGGAGCACAGATACGCAGTATTTT. The full variable domain, its missing parts supplied by reference TRBV14 and TRBJ2-3, is EAGVTQFPSHSVIEKGQTVTLRCDPISGHDNLYWYRRVMGKEIKFLLHFVKESKQDESGMPNNRFLAERTGGTYSTLKVQPAELEDSGVYFCASSQDLGQGSTDTQYFGPGTRLTVL.

CDR3 in DNA: TGTGCCAGCAGCCCCCGTATGAACACTGAAGCTTTCTTT. Protein sequence: CASSPRMNTEAFF. The chain combines TRBV7-2 with TRBJ1-1, with D unclear. The CDR3 contains 13 residues. Per germline, CDR1 SGHTA and CDR2 FQGNSA. V was clipped by 5 bases and J by 0 bases, with 7 bases between them.

The chain carries TRBV5-1 and TRBJ1-1, with a possible D match to TRBD1 (5 bases). This CDR3 region has 15 residues. Trimming shortened V by 1 base and J by 0 bases, and 10 bases separated the two germline ends. The V gene's germline CDR1 is SGHRS and CDR2 YFSETQ. CDR3 loop: CASSLFGGMNTEAFF. The CDR3 nucleotides are TGCGCCAGCAGCTTGTTCGGGGGAATGAACACTGAAGCTTTCTTT. The whole variable domain, filled in from reference TRBV5-1 and TRBJ1-1, reads KAGVTQTPRYLIKTRGQQVTLSCSPISGHRSVSWYQQTPGQGLQFLFEYFSETQRNKGNFPGRFSGRQFSNSRSEMNVSTLELGDSALYLCASSLFGGMNTEAFFGQGTRLTVV.

The chain employs TRBV5-1 and TRBJ2-3, with 13 positions matching TRBD2. CDR1 is SGHRS and CDR2 is YFSETQ in the germline V gene. The CDR3 extends over 19 amino acids. After removal of 2 bases from V and 4 bases from J, the junction contained 13 bases not matched to a gene. The CDR3 DNA reads as TGCGCCAGCAGCTTTTGGACTAGCGGGAGCCTCCCACATTCAGATACGCAGTATTTT. Residues: CASSFWTSGSLPHSDTQYF.

This clone was found once. The chain is built from TRBV7-9 and TRBJ2-7; D is unclear. Germline assignment: CDR1 SEHNR and CDR2 FQNEAQ (reference sequence). The CDR3 has 14 residues. V was trimmed by 6 bases and J by 2 bases, leaving 14 bases between them. CDR3 in amino acids: CASRGTEHAYEQYF. CDR3 DNA sequence: TGTGCCAGCAGGGGAACTGAACATGCCTACGAGCAGTACTTC.

The DNA of the CDR3 is TGCGCCAGCAGCTTAGGACAGTCAACTTCCTACGAGCAGTACTTC. It codes for CASSLGQSTSYEQYF. J is TRBJ2-7 and V is TRBV5-1, with a possible D match to TRBD1 (6 bases). Trimming pared 2 bases from V and 1 base from J, leaving 13 bases between. The CDR3 spans 15 residues. Germline V gives CDR1 SGHRS, CDR2 YFSETQ. The full variable domain, with the rest looked up from reference TRBV5-1 and TRBJ2-7, is KAGVTQTPRYLIKTRGQQVTLSCSPISGHRSVSWYQQTPGQGLQFLFEYFSETQRNKGNFPGRFSGRQFSNSRSEMNVSTLELGDSALYLCASSLGQSTSYEQYFGPGTRLTVT.

The chain carries TRBV9 and TRBJ1-4; the match to TRBD1 covers 7 bases. CDR3 length: 15 residues. The V and J ends lost 3 bases and 1 base, in that order; junction bases with no gene match: 3. CDR1 and CDR2 (germline): SGDLS, YYNGEE. CDR3: CASSDRQGTNEKLFF. CDR3 coding DNA: TGTGCCAGCAGCGACCGACAGGGAACTAATGAAAAACTGTTTTTT.

V usage is TRBV2 and J usage is TRBJ2-2; D ambiguous. V lost 3 bases and J lost 3, with 5 bases in between. The CDR3 totals 13 residues. Per the germline V gene, CDR1 is SNHLY and CDR2 is FYNNEI. The CDR3 sequence is CASSEEYTGELFF. CDR3 coding DNA: TGTGCCAGCAGTGAGGAATACACCGGGGAGCTGTTTTTT. Based on the CDR3 plus reference TRBV2 and TRBJ2-2, the full variable domain is EPEVTQTPSHQVTQMGQEVILRCVPISNHLYFYWYRQILGQKVEFLVSFYNNEISEKSEIFDDQFSVERPDGSNFTLKIRSTKLEDSAMYFCASSEEYTGELFFGEGSRLTVL.

V and J are TRBV7-9 and TRBJ2-3; no firm D call. The CDR3 length is 17 residues. V was pared by 5 bases and J by 1 base, with 19 bases between. Germline CDR1 SEHNR, CDR2 FQNEAQ (reference sequence). In nucleotides, the CDR3 is TGTGCCAGCAGCGAAACCACCCCTTTATACGGCACAGATACGCAGTATTTT. This gives the protein CASSETTPLYGTDTQYF.

This chain uses TRBV7-3 with TRBJ2-1; 8 nucleotides align to TRBD2. Germline loops: CDR1 SGHTA, CDR2 FQGTGA. J lost 7 bases, V lost 6 bases, and 11 bases had no gene match. The CDR3 runs to 15 residues. The CDR3 sequence: CASSYTGTSANEQFF. Here the CDR3 DNA reads TGTGCCAGCAGTTATACCGGGACTAGTGCGAATGAGCAGTTCTTC.

The chain couples TRBV5-4 to TRBJ2-3; the match to TRBD2 covers 15 bases. CDR3 length: 17 amino acids. V lost 4 bases to trimming and J lost 2 bases; unmatched junction nucleotides: 5. The germline V gene has CDR1 SGHNT and CDR2 YYREEE (reference sequence). The CDR3 coding sequence is TGTGCCAGCAGCCCCGGACTAGCGGGGGGGATCACAGATACGCAGTATTTT. Its protein is CASSPGLAGGITDTQYF.

The chain uses TRBV19 and TRBJ2-3; 7 nucleotides match TRBD2. The trim removed 4 bases at V and 2 bases at J, leaving 6 bases unmatched. In germline, CDR1 is LNHDA, CDR2 SQIVND (reference sequence). This CDR3 has 15 amino acids. The CDR3 nucleotides are TGTGCCAGTAGTACCGACGGGACTACCACAGATACGCAGTATTTT. Its protein is CASSTDGTTTDTQYF.

The chain employs TRBV11-3 and TRBJ2-2; 8 positions match TRBD2. The CDR3 extends over 16 amino acids. Germline V gene sequence: CDR1 SGHNT, CDR2 YENEEA. V shed 1 base and J 2 bases; nucleotides not matched to a gene: 3. The DNA of the CDR3 is TGTGCCAGCAGCTTAGGACTAGCGAGTAACACCGGGGAGCTGTTTTTT. Its translation: CASSLGLASNTGELFF.

The chain couples TRBV6-5 to TRBJ2-7; weak D call: TRBD2 (6 bases). V was shortened by 2 bases and J by 6 bases, with 17 bases between the two germline ends. Per the germline V gene, CDR1 is MNHEY and CDR2 is SVGAGI. The CDR3 runs to 15 residues. CDR3 amino acids: CASSYPPGTEGEQYF. The CDR3 DNA is TGTGCCAGCAGTTACCCACCCGGGACGGAGGGCGAGCAGTACTTC.

This clone has only one observation. J is TRBJ2-7 and V is TRBV2, with D possibly being TRBD1 or TRBD2 (5 bases each). CDR3 length equals 14 residues. Trimming took 3 bases from V and 3 from J, leaving 12 bases between them. CDR1 is SNHLY, CDR2 FYNNEI, per germline. CDR3 amino acids: CASSEYGASYEQYF. CDR3 DNA: TGTGCCAGCAGTGAGTACGGGGCTAGCTACGAGCAGTACTTC.

The CDR3 DNA is TGTGCCAGCTCGTACGCGTTGGCCGTAAATCAGCCCCAGCATTTT. Translation gives CASSYALAVNQPQHF. The chain employs TRBV18 and TRBJ1-5; D is undetermined. The CDR3 has 15 amino acids. V dropped 6 bases and J dropped 4 bases, with 16 bases sitting between them. CDR1 KGHSH and CDR2 LQKENI come from the germline V gene.